These T cell receptor beta chains were read from a single sample in a study of CD8 T cells in Susac syndrome. TCRdb used MiXCR to reprocess the immunoSEQ multiplex PCR reads, holding one entry per CDR3 protein. This table holds roughly 44,000 distinct CDR3 sequences, approximately 93% found once. The source material was CD8+ T cells from PBMCs. The receptors were gathered from a human donor in good health. The CDR3 runs from the conserved cysteine through the conserved F or W. The D gene is left open where the match is weak. Some rows mark clone size as missing; the rest say once, few, many or name a class of expanded clone.

>TRBV29-1|TRBJ2-7|TRBD2|.
TGCAGCGTCTCTAGCGGACCCTACGAGCAGTACTTC
CSVSSGPYEQYF
>TRBV7-9|TRBJ1-3|.|.
TGTGCCAGCAGCTTATCCACAATTGGAGGAAACACCATATATTTT
CASSLSTIGGNTIYF
>TRBV6-2/TRBV6-3|TRBJ2-1|.|once
TGTGCCAGCAGTTACCGGGACCACCCCAATGAGCAGTTCTTC
CASSYRDHPNEQFF
>TRBV6-1|TRBJ2-7|.|.
TGTGCCAGCAGCTCGGATTTGCGCGAGCAGTACTTC
CASSSDLREQYF
>TRBV27|TRBJ2-3|TRBD2|.
TGTGCCAGCAGTATCGGACTAGCGGAGAGCACAGATACGCAGTATTTT
CASSIGLAESTDTQYF
>TRBV28|TRBJ2-5|.|once
TGTGCCAGCAGTACTAGACAGGACCTTCAAGAGACCCAGTACTTC
CASSTRQDLQETQYF
>TRBV7-9|TRBJ2-6|.|.
TGTGCCAGCAGCTTAGGCAACGGAGACGTCCTGACTTTC
CASSLGNGDVLTF
>TRBV20-1|TRBJ2-1|TRBD2|once
TGCAGTGCTACCCCGCTAGCGGGAGTTAGTAGTAAGCAGTTCTTC
CSATPLAGVSSKQFF
>TRBV28|TRBJ2-5|.|.
TGTGCCAGCAGACGCAGGGGTTTAGAGACCCAGTACTTC
CASRRRGLETQYF
>TRBV29-1|TRBJ2-2|.|.
TGCAGCGTTGAAGCGGGGCTAGCGTCAACTCGAGGGGAGCTGTTTTTT
CSVEAGLASTRGELFF
>TRBV20-1|TRBJ2-7|.|.
TGCAGTGCTAGAGATCCGGCAGGGGCGAACTACGAGCAGTACTTC
CSARDPAGANYEQYF
>TRBV3-1|TRBJ2-3|TRBD2|.
TGTGCCAGCAGCCCCGGACTAGCGGGACGCACAGATACGCAGTATTTT
CASSPGLAGRTDTQYF
>TRBV18|TRBJ1-5|.|.
TGTGCCAGCTCACTACGGGCCCGGGGGGATCAGCCCCAGCATTTT
CASSLRARGDQPQHF
>TRBV5-1|TRBJ2-1|.|.
TGCGCCAGCAGCTTGGCGCTAGACAATGAGCAGTTCTTC
CASSLALDNEQFF
>TRBV4-1|TRBJ2-1|TRBD2|once
TGCGCCAGCAGCCAGGGACTAGAGAAGTTCTTC
CASSQGLEKFF
>TRBV6-6|TRBJ2-7|.|.
TGTGCCAGCAGTTACTCGCCGGGGGGCGCGGGCGAGCAGTACTTC
CASSYSPGGAGEQYF
>TRBV29-1|TRBJ1-1|.|few
TGCAGCGTTGAGGAGGGCACTGAAGCTTTCTTT
CSVEEGTEAFF
>TRBV29-1|TRBJ2-3|.|.
TGCAGCGTTACCGGGACAATGCAGTATTTT
CSVTGTMQYF
>TRBV25-1|TRBJ2-2|TRBD2|.
TGTGCCAGCAGTGAAGCCGGGGGGGATGCCGGGGAGCTGTTTTTT
CASSEAGGDAGELFF
>TRBV27|TRBJ2-5|TRBD2|once
TGTGCCAGCACTATGTCTAGCGGGAGTGGGGAGACCCAGTACTTC
CASTMSSGSGETQYF
>TRBV7-2|TRBJ2-7|.|.
TGTGCCAGCAGCTTAGAACAGTACTACGAGCAGTACTTC
CASSLEQYYEQYF
>TRBV5-6|TRBJ2-1|.|.
TGTGCCAGCAGCTTGGCCACCGCGCCGGGTAGCTCCTACAATGAGCAGTTCTTC
CASSLATAPGSSYNEQFF
>TRBV6-2/TRBV6-3|TRBJ2-4|.|.
TGTGCCAGCAGCCTCTTTCGGGGAGCCAAAAACATTCAGTACTTC
CASSLFRGAKNIQYF
>TRBV15|TRBJ2-7|TRBD1|.
TGTGCCACCAGCTCGCGACAGGGGGATAACGAGCAGTACTTC
CATSSRQGDNEQYF
>TRBV10-3|TRBJ2-7|TRBD2|.
TGTGCCATCAGTGAGTTAGGACTAGCGGGCGATTCCTACGAGCAGTACTTC
CAISELGLAGDSYEQYF
>TRBV3-1|TRBJ2-2|TRBD2|.
TGTGCCAGCAGCCGTCTAGCGGGAAACACCGGGGAGCTGTTTTTT
CASSRLAGNTGELFF
>TRBV12-3/TRBV12-4|TRBJ2-3|.|.
TGTGCCAGCAGACAGGGGGGGGCAGATACGCAGTATTTT
CASRQGGADTQYF
>TRBV29-1|TRBJ2-6|TRBD1|.
TGCAGCGTGCTACAGGGGGAAGGGGCCAACGTCCTGACTTTC
CSVLQGEGANVLTF
>TRBV6-6|TRBJ2-7|.|.
TGTGCCAGCAGTTACTCGAGACCTAATCCCTCCTACGAGCAGTACTTC
CASSYSRPNPSYEQYF
>TRBV27|TRBJ1-4|.|.
TGTGCCAGCAGTTTCGTCTCCGGCGCATATGAAAAACTGTTTTTT
CASSFVSGAYEKLFF
>TRBV20-1|TRBJ2-7|.|.
TGCAGTGCTAGAGTAGGTGGATACGAGCAGTACTTC
CSARVGGYEQYF
>TRBV6-2/TRBV6-3|TRBJ1-5|.|.
TGTGCCAGCAGCCTAAGGGGTCAGCCCCAGCATTTT
CASSLRGQPQHF
>TRBV3-1|TRBJ2-7|.|.
TGTGCCAGCAGCTCCTGGCGAGGCACCTACGAGCAGTACTTC
CASSSWRGTYEQYF
>TRBV2|TRBJ1-2|.|.
TGTGCCAGCAGTGAAGCGTCTCAAGCTAACTATGGCTACACCTTC
CASSEASQANYGYTF
>TRBV20-1|TRBJ1-2|.|.
TGCAGTGCTAGTATCCAGGGACTTAACTATGGCTACACCTTC
CSASIQGLNYGYTF
>TRBV29-1|TRBJ2-7|.|once
TGCAGCGCCCGGGACACCCCCTACGAGCAGTACTTC
CSARDTPYEQYF
>TRBV29-1|TRBJ2-6|.|.
TGCAGCGTTGATGAGGTCTCCTACTCTGGGGCCAACGTCCTGACTTTC
CSVDEVSYSGANVLTF
>TRBV11-2|TRBJ1-5|.|.
TGTGCCAGCAGCTTGGGGACGGGATCATACAATCAGCCCCAGCATTTT
CASSLGTGSYNQPQHF
>TRBV2|TRBJ1-1|.|once
TGTGCCAGCAGTGAGAGCCGACCAACCTCGGGGACTGAAGCTTTCTTT
CASSESRPTSGTEAFF
>TRBV3-1|TRBJ2-2|.|.
TGTGCCAGCAGCCAAGGGGATCCCGGGGAGCTGTTTTTT
CASSQGDPGELFF
>TRBV20-1|TRBJ2-5|.|.
TGCAGTGCTAGAGAGACGGGGGAAGAGACCCAGTACTTC
CSARETGEETQYF
>TRBV29-1|TRBJ2-7|.|.
TGCAGCGTTGAATTGCAGGGAGGATTATCCTACGAGCAGTACTTC
CSVELQGGLSYEQYF
>TRBV29-1|TRBJ1-1|.|once
TGCAGCGTTTCTTCCGGGACAGAAGCTTTCTTT
CSVSSGTEAFF
>TRBV19|TRBJ2-7|.|.
TGTGCCAGTAGTACAGGGACGGAGCGGTACTTC
CASSTGTERYF
>TRBV5-6|TRBJ2-5|.|.
TGTGCCAGCAGCCGAGTGACTAGTTCAGGAGAGACCCAGTACTTC
CASSRVTSSGETQYF
>TRBV10-2|TRBJ2-5|TRBD1|.
TGCGCCAGCAAGGACAGGGAGCTGCCAGAGACCCAGTACTTC
CASKDRELPETQYF
>TRBV5-1|TRBJ2-7|.|.
TGCGCCAGCAGCCCGACTGACGGATCCTACGAGCAGTACTTC
CASSPTDGSYEQYF
>TRBV19|TRBJ1-1|.|once
TGTGCCAGTAGTCCCCCCGGAGACACTGAAGCTTTCTTT
CASSPPGDTEAFF
>TRBV7-8|TRBJ1-3|.|.
TGTGCCAGCAGCTTAGAGGAGGTCTCTGGAAACACCATATATTTT
CASSLEEVSGNTIYF
>TRBV10-3|TRBJ1-1|.|.
TGTGCCATCAGAACAGGGAACACTGAAGCTTTCTTT
CAIRTGNTEAFF
>TRBV20-1|TRBJ2-7|.|.
TGCAGTGCTAGAAACCCCCCCGAGCAGTACTTC
CSARNPPEQYF
>TRBV29-1|TRBJ2-7|TRBD1|.
TGCAGCGCTTTAGGGACAGGGGGCCACGAGCAGTACTTC
CSALGTGGHEQYF
>TRBV6-2/TRBV6-3|TRBJ2-3|.|.
TGTGCCAGCAGTTACTCCAAGGCCTCCGTAGATACGCAGTATTTT
CASSYSKASVDTQYF
>TRBV20-1|TRBJ2-1|TRBD2|.
TGCAGTGCTAGAGATCTTGGCGGGAGTAGATGGAATGAGCAGTTCTTC
CSARDLGGSRWNEQFF